The next 23 T cell receptor beta chains were all read from a single sample in a study of blood T cells in healthy people across ages. Next came a second PCR, run for about 6 to 12 cycles, which used a sample-barcoded 5' primer along with a J-beta primer mix. Each CDR3 protein gets one entry after TCRdb re-called the 5' RACE reads with MiXCR. Of 850,000 to 1,000,000 distinct CDR3 sequences listed, roughly 51% are singletons. Sequencing used blood. The receptors were sampled from a woman in her sixties or seventies in good health.

This chain connects TRBV14 to TRBJ2-3; D may match TRBD1 or TRBD2 (5 bases each). Germline loops: CDR1 SGHDN, CDR2 FVKESK. V gave up 4 bases and J gave up 8 bases, with 10 bases separating them. The length of the CDR3 is 12 residues. CDR3 sequence reads: CASSPGPATQYF. In DNA form, the CDR3 reads TGTGCCAGCAGCCCGGGACCGGCTACGCAGTATTTT.

This CDR3 reads CASSLGGSSVNEQFF. DNA for the CDR3: TGTGCCAGCAGCTTAGGGGGTAGCTCGGTCAATGAGCAGTTCTTC. The chain is built from TRBV7-2 and TRBJ2-1; no reliable D call. This CDR3 has 15 residues. Germline lookup yields CDR1 SGHTA and CDR2 FQGNSA. Trimming removed 1 base from V and 6 bases from J, with 13 bases in between. Full variable domain (outside the CDR3, taken from reference TRBV7-2 and TRBJ2-1): GAGVSQSPSNKVTEKGKDVELRCDPISGHTALYWYRQSLGQGLEFLIYFQGNSAPDKSGLPSDRFSAERTGGSVSTLTIQRTQQEDSAVYLCASSLGGSSVNEQFFGPGTRLTVL.

This clonotype showed up just a few times. The chain combines TRBV12-3 or TRBV12-4 with TRBJ2-2, with D uncertain. V lost 5 bases to trimming and J lost 1 base, with 5 bases between them. This CDR3 has 13 residues. The CDR3 DNA sequence: TGTGCCAGCAGTGTAAAGAACACCGGGGAGCTGTTTTTT. Its translation is CASSVKNTGELFF.

This clonotype has just a few counts. The chain links TRBV24-1 to TRBJ1-5; TRBD1 might be the D (5 bases). V lost 3 bases to trimming and J lost 8 bases, with 7 bases between them. The CDR3 contains 12 residues. The germline gives CDR1 KGHDR, CDR2 SFDVKD. DNA for the CDR3: TGTGCCACCAGTGATGCAGGGAAGCCCCAGCATTTT. Translated, it gives CATSDAGKPQHF.

As for this clonotype: Mismatch with germline at one junction end may stem from a read error. The chain uses TRBV20-1 and TRBJ1-5; no definite D call. The CDR3 consists of 13 residues. CDR1 is DFQATT, CDR2 SNEGSKA, per germline (reference sequence). The CDR3 coding sequence is TGCAGCGCTAGAACGGATGGGGATCAGCCCCAGCATTTT. This codes for CSARTDGDQPQHF.

The table lists this clonotype with a few counts. This chain joins TRBV3-1 and TRBJ2-1; D unresolved. This CDR3 has 15 amino acids. V lost 4 bases, J lost 8 bases, and 18 bases lay in between. CDR1 LGHDT and CDR2 YNNKEL come from the germline V gene (reference sequence). The DNA for the CDR3 is TGTGCCAGCAGCCGCAATAGGCTATCTTACCATGAGCAGTTCTTC. This sequence encodes CASSRNRLSYHEQFF.

This chain joins TRBV27 and TRBJ2-5, with D tentatively TRBD2 (5 bases). The CDR3 length is 14 residues. CDR1 MNHEY and CDR2 SMNVEV come from the germline V gene (reference sequence). The V end lost 10 bases, the J end lost 5 bases, and 20 bases lay between the germline ends. CDR3 DNA sequence: TGTGCCACCCAATCGAGGGCCCCGGTGGAGACCCAGTACTTC. This gives the protein CATQSRAPVETQYF.

This chain links TRBV13 with TRBJ2-7; 9 bases match TRBD1. Per the germline V gene, CDR1 is PRHDT and CDR2 is FYEKMQ (reference sequence). With V trimmed by 5 bases and J by 5 bases, 7 bases remained unmatched. This CDR3 is built from 14 residues. The CDR3 protein is CASSLTRTGDEQYF. The CDR3 coding sequence is TGTGCCAGCAGCCTAACCAGGACAGGGGACGAGCAGTACTTC.

This clonotype was detected a few times. The V gene is TRBV7-3, the J gene TRBJ2-5; D is possibly TRBD2 (5 bases). The germline V gene encodes CDR1 SGHTA and CDR2 FQGTGA. V was pared by 8 bases and J by 4 bases, with 17 bases between. The CDR3 has 14 amino acids. CDR3 DNA sequence: TGTGCCAGCTCAAGCGGACCCGGAGGAGAGACCCAGTACTTC. Translated, it gives CASSSGPGGETQYF.

The V and J genes are TRBV9 and TRBJ2-5, with 12 bases aligning to TRBD2. CDR3 size: 15 residues. Per the germline V gene, CDR1 is SGDLS and CDR2 is YYNGEE. V lost 4 bases and J lost 5; bases outside the gene matches: 6. In DNA, the CDR3 is TGTGCCAGCAGCCAAGGACTAGCGGGAATGGAGACCCAGTACTTC. This translates into CASSQGLAGMETQYF.

The chain joins TRBV5-1 to TRBJ2-5; D possibly matches TRBD1 or TRBD2 (5 bases each). The germline V and J ends were trimmed by 3 bases and 5 bases, with 11 bases remaining between them. The CDR3 spans 13 residues. Germline CDR1 and CDR2: SGHRS and YFSETQ. CDR3: CASSWDLRETQYF. CDR3 nucleotides: TGCGCCAGCAGCTGGGACCTTCGGGAGACCCAGTACTTC.

This clonotype was seen more than once but under ten times. The chain employs TRBV4-3 and TRBJ2-7; 9 bases are shared with TRBD2. CDR1 LGHNA and CDR2 YSLEER come from the germline V gene. The trim removed 0 bases at V and 1 base at J, leaving 1 base unmatched. CDR3 length: 15 amino acids. The CDR3 here is CASSQEAGGSYEQYF. The CDR3 coding sequence is TGCGCCAGCAGCCAAGAGGCGGGAGGGTCCTACGAGCAGTACTTC.

V usage is TRBV27 and J usage is TRBJ2-7, with 14 bases identical to TRBD2. The CDR3 sequence is 17 residues long. Losses at the gene ends were 5 bases for V and 6 bases for J; bases not matched to a gene: 12. Germline CDR1 and CDR2: MNHEY and SMNVEV (reference sequence). The CDR3 spells CASSLTSGRAYAFEQYF. CDR3 coding DNA: TGTGCCAGCAGTCTGACTAGCGGGAGGGCCTACGCCTTCGAGCAGTACTTC.

The chain uses TRBV20-1 and TRBJ1-3; D remains ambiguous. CDR3 length: 15 amino acids. From germline, CDR1 is DFQATT and CDR2 SNEGSKA (reference sequence). Trimming took 0 bases from V and 2 from J, leaving 11 bases between them. Here the CDR3 reads CSARDSSRAGNTIYF. CDR3 coding DNA: TGCAGTGCTAGAGATTCCTCTCGGGCTGGAAACACCATATATTTT.

V usage is TRBV7-2 and J usage is TRBJ2-7; D possibly matches TRBD1 or TRBD2 (6 bases each). Germline V lookup: CDR1 SGHTA, CDR2 FQGNSA. With 5 bases removed from V and 6 bases from J, the gap between germline ends came to 20 bases. The CDR3 runs 15 residues. The DNA for the CDR3 is TGTGCCAGCAGCCCCAGGGACAACTCCGGGGGCGAGCAGTACTTC. This gives the protein CASSPRDNSGGEQYF.

This chain connects TRBV9 to TRBJ2-7; 9 bases match TRBD2. CDR3 length: 16 residues. The junction had 9 bases not matched to a gene; V was cut back by 0 bases and J by 5 bases. From germline, CDR1 is SGDLS and CDR2 YYNGEE. DNA of the CDR3: TGTGCCAGCAGCGTAGAAGGTGTAGCGGGAGTGAACGAGCAGTACTTC. Residues: CASSVEGVAGVNEQYF.

This clonotype was seen more than once but under ten times. The rearrangement joins TRBV12-3 or TRBV12-4 to TRBJ2-1, with 14 bases lining up with TRBD2. The J call may be mistaken, given a closer DNA end match to TRBJ2-7. The CDR3 sequence is 17 residues long. CDR3 amino acids: CASTPGTSGRPYNEQYF. The CDR3 nucleotides read TGTGCCAGCACCCCCGGGACTAGCGGGAGACCCTACAATGAGCAGTACTTC.

This clonotype was found a few times. The genes are TRBV29-1 and TRBJ2-3; D remains unclear. This CDR3 contains 11 residues. V was trimmed by 6 bases and J by 2 bases, leaving 6 bases between them. The germline gives CDR1 SQVTM, CDR2 ANQGSEA. The CDR3 reads CSVSYTDTQYF. The CDR3 nucleotides read TGCAGCGTGTCCTACACAGATACGCAGTATTTT.

In DNA form, the CDR3 reads TGTGCCAGCAGCTTAGGGACACTAGCGGGAGGCCCAGATACGCAGTATTTT. It specifies CASSLGTLAGGPDTQYF. This sequence joins TRBV11-3 and TRBJ2-3, with TRBD2 matching 12 bases. The V gene end was trimmed by 1 base and the J gene end by 4 bases; junction bases not matched to a gene: 6. Germline CDR1 is SGHNT and CDR2 is YENEEA. CDR3 length: 17 amino acids.

On this clonotype itself: One base away lies a much larger clone, so this may be a sequencing read error. V usage is TRBV7-9 and J usage is TRBJ2-3, with TRBD1 matching 9 bases. Looked up from germline, CDR1 is SEHNR and CDR2 is FQNEAQ (reference sequence). V shed 7 bases, J shed 1 base, and the junction held 3 bases outside the gene matches. The CDR3 consists of 14 residues. In nucleotides, the CDR3 is TGTGCCAGCAACCGGGACAGGGGCACAGATACGCAGTATTTT. Its protein is CASNRDRGTDTQYF.

This clonotype appeared a few times. The rearrangement links TRBV28 to TRBJ2-7; D gene unclear. The CDR3 runs to 12 residues. V gave up 7 bases and J gave up 1 base, with 8 bases separating them. Germline CDR1 reads MDHEN; CDR2 reads SYDVKM. The DNA of the CDR3 is TGTGCCAGCAAGGATTTTTCCTACGAGCAGTACTTC. It translates to CASKDFSYEQYF. The complete variable domain, with remaining parts taken from reference TRBV28 and TRBJ2-7, reads DVKVTQSSRYLVKRTGEKVFLECVQDMDHENMFWYRQDPGLGLRLIYFSYDVKMKEKGDIPEGYSVSREKKERFSLILESASTNQTSMYLCASKDFSYEQYFGPGTRLTVT.

This chain uses TRBV4-1 with TRBJ1-2, with D perhaps TRBD1 (6 bases). Germline CDR1 is MGHRA and CDR2 is YSYEKL. The CDR3 consists of 16 residues. Trimming took off 0 bases at V and 4 bases at J, with 15 bases between the two ends. The CDR3 DNA reads TGCGCCAGCAGCCAAGATCCCGGACAGAAGATCTATGGCTACACCTTC. It translates to CASSQDPGQKIYGYTF.

This clonotype came up a few times. The CDR3 coding sequence is TGTGCCAGCTCACCAACCTATCAGAACGAGCAGTACTTC. The encoded protein is CASSPTYQNEQYF. The rearrangement joins TRBV18 to TRBJ2-7; unclear D gene. CDR3 length equals 13 residues. The germline CDR1 and CDR2 sequences are KGHSH and LQKENI. V lost 2 bases to trimming and J lost 5 bases, with 10 bases between them.